This T cell receptor (beta chain) was captured by sequencing in a study of cytomegalovirus exposure and HLA in healthy donors. In the study overall: The approximately 120 validation repertoires were reported in a later analysis to have been generated on the same platform as the roughly 700 first-cohort repertoires. Findings of the study overall: Rare TCR sequences predominated, though certain public TCRs were found in many donors. Researchers reported that a few CMV-associated chains were confirmed in vitro as CMV antigen-specific.

V was pared by 5 bases and J by 0 bases, with 10 bases between. There are 15 residues in the CDR3. In germline, CDR1 is MDHEN, CDR2 SYDVKM. This clone appeared a single time. What it recognizes is unknown. Profiled with immunoSEQ multiplex PCR; TCRdb holds only in-frame clones, not every one. The repertoire holds fewer than 250,000 clones, with roughly 89% as singletons. Separate from the approximately 700-subject first cohort was the roughly 130-subject validation cohort, to which the donors belonged. The TCR sequence derives from a young man in good health and CMV-seronegative. Sample: PBMCs. The gene calls are TRBV28 and TRBJ2-2; possible D gene TRBD2, 5 bases. In nucleotides, the CDR3 is TGTGCCAGCAGTGGAGCGGCCACGAACACCGGGGAGCTGTTTTTT. The encoded protein is CASSGAATNTGELFF.